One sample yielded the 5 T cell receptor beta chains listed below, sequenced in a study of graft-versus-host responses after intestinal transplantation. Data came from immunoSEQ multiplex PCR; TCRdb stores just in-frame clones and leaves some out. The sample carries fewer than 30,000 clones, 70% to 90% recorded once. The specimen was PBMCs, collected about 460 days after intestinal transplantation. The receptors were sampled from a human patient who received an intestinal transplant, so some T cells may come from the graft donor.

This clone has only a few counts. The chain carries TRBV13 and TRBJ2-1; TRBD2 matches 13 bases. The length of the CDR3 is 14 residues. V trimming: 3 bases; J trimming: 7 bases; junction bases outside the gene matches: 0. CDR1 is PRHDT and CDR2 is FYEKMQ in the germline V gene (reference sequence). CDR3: CASSLTSGRNEQFF. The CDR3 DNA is TGTGCCAGCAGCTTGACTAGCGGGAGGAATGAGCAGTTCTTC.

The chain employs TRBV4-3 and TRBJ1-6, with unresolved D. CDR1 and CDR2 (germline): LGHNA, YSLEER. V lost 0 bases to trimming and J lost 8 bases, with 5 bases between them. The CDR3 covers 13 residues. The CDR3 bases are TGCGCCAGCAGCCAAGATTCGCATTCACCCCTCCACTTT. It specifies CASSQDSHSPLHF.

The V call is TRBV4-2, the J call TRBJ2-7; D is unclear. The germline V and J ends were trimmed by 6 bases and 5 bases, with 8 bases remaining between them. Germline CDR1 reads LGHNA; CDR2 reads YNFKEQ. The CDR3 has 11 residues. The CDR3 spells CASSIEDEQYF. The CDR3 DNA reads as TGTGCCAGCAGTATAGAGGACGAGCAGTACTTC.

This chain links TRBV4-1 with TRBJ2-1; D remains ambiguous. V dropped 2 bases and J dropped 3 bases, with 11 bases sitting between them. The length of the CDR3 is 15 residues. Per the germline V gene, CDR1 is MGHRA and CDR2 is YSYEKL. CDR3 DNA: TGCGCCAGCAGCCAAATTTCAATTAACTACAATGAGCAGTTCTTC. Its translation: CASSQISINYNEQFF.

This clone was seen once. The CDR3 spells CASSLTSGGQETQYF. The DNA of the CDR3 is TGTGCCAGTAGTCTGACTAGCGGGGGCCAAGAGACCCAGTACTTC. The gene calls are TRBV19 and TRBJ2-5; 12 nucleotides agree with TRBD2. V shed 5 bases and J 1 base; nucleotides not matched to a gene: 2. Germline assignment: CDR1 LNHDA and CDR2 SQIVND (reference sequence). There are 15 residues in the CDR3.